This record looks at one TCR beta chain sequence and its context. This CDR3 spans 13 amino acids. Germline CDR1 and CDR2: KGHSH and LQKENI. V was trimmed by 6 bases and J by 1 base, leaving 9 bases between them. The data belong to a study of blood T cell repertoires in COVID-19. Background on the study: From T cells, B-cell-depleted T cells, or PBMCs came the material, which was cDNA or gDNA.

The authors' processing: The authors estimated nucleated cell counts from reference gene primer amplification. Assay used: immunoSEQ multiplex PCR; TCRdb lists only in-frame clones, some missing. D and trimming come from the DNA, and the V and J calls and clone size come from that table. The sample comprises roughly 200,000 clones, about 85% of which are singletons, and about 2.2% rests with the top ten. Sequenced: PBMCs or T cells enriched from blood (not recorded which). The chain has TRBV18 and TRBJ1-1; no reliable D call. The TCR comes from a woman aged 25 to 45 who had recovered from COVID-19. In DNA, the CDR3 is TGTGCCAGCTCGAATGTCGGGAACACTGAAGCTTTCTTT. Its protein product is CASSNVGNTEAFF.